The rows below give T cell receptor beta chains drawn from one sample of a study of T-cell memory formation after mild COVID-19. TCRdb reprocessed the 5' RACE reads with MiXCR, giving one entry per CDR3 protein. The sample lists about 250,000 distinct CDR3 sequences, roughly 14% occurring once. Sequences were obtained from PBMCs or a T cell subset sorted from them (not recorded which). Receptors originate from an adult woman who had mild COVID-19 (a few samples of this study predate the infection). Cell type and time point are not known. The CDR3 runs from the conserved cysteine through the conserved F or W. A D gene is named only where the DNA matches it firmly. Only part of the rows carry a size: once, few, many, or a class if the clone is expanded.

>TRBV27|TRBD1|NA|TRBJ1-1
CASNPLMKRGPKDTEAFF
TGTGCCAGCAATCCCCTCATGAAAAGGGGGCCGAAAGACACTGAAGCTTTCTTT
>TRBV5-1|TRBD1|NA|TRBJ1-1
CASRTGGGGTEAFF
TGCGCCAGCAGGACAGGGGGAGGAGGCACTGAAGCTTTCTTT
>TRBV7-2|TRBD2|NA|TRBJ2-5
CASSRLAGIQETQYF
TGTGCCAGCAGCCGCCTAGCGGGGATACAAGAGACCCAGTACTTC
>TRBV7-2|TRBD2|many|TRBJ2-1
CASSPPGLADVNEQFF
TGTGCCAGCAGCCCGCCGGGACTAGCGGATGTCAATGAGCAGTTCTTC
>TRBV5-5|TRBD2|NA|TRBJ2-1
CASSFPGRAGENEQFF
TGTGCCAGCAGCTTCCCGGGACGAGCGGGAGAGAATGAGCAGTTCTTC
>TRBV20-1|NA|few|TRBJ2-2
CSAAPGLPYKGELFF
TGCAGTGCTGCCCCGGGACTCCCCTATAAAGGGGAGCTGTTTTTT
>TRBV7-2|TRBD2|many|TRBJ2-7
CASTLGVGLASYEQYF
TGTGCCAGCACCTTGGGGGTCGGACTAGCCTCCTACGAGCAGTACTTC
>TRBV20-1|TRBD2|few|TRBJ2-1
CSAGTSASRYNEQFF
TGCAGTGCTGGTACTAGCGCCTCACGATACAATGAGCAGTTCTTC
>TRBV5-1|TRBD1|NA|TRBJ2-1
CASNPPGQGKYNEQFF
TGCGCCAGCAACCCGCCGGGACAGGGCAAATACAATGAGCAGTTCTTC
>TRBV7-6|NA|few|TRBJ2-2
CASSLLDPGELFF
TGTGCCAGCAGCTTATTAGATCCCGGGGAGCTGTTTTTT
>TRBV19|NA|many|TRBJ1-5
CASSSLNQPQHF
TGTGCCAGTAGTTCACTGAATCAGCCCCAGCATTTT
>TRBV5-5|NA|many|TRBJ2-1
CASSPWEARNEQFF
TGTGCCAGCAGCCCCTGGGAGGCGAGGAATGAGCAGTTCTTC
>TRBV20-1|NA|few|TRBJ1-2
CSARELAGYTF
TGCAGTGCTCGGGAGTTAGCTGGCTACACCTTC
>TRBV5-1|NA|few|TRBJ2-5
CASSNTGSLRQETQYF
TGCGCCAGCAGCAACACAGGGAGTCTCCGCCAAGAGACCCAGTACTTC
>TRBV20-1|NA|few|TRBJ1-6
CSAPLPTGRFNSPLHF
TGCAGTGCCCCCCTCCCGACAGGAAGATTCAATTCACCCCTCCACTTT
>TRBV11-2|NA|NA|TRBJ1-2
CASSLGGARAYGYTF
TGTGCCAGCAGCTTAGGAGGGGCGCGAGCGTATGGCTACACCTTC
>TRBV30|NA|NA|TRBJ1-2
CAWSPGGGGYTF
TGTGCCTGGAGTCCTGGGGGAGGAGGCTACACCTTC
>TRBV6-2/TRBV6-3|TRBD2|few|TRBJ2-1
CASSPRAGLVGEQFF
TGTGCCAGCAGTCCCCGAGCGGGGCTGGTAGGGGAGCAGTTCTTC
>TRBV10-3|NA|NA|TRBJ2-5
CAISDLKGTGPETQYF
TGTGCCATCAGTGACTTGAAGGGCACAGGGCCAGAGACCCAGTACTTC
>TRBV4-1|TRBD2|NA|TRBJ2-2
CASSRGGASTGELFF
TGCGCCAGCAGCCGCGGGGGGGCAAGCACCGGGGAGCTGTTTTTT
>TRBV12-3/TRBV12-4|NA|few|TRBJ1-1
CASTPSAGLSTEAFF
TGTGCCAGCACCCCGTCTGCGGGCCTGAGCACTGAAGCTTTCTTT
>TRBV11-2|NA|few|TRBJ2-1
CASSLVYVNEQFF
TGTGCCAGCAGCTTAGTTTATGTCAATGAGCAGTTCTTC
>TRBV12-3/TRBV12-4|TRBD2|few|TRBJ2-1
CASSLGQRGSSYNEQFF
TGTGCCAGCAGTTTGGGGCAGCGGGGGAGCTCCTACAATGAGCAGTTCTTC
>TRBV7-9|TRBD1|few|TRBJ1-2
CASGTDYYGYTF
TGTGCCAGCGGGACAGACTACTATGGCTACACCTTC
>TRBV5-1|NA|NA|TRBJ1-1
CASSLRGTEAFF
TGTGCCAGCAGCTTAAGGGGTACTGAAGCTTTCTTT
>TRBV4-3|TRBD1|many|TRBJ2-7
CASSQDRGMYEQYF
TGCGCCAGCAGCCAGGACAGGGGGATGTACGAGCAGTACTTC
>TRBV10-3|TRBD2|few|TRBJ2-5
CAISDPGGGETQYF
TGTGCCATCAGTGATCCGGGAGGAGGAGAGACCCAGTACTTC
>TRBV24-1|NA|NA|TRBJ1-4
CATSGAGGEKLFF
TGTGCCACCAGTGGAGCAGGAGGGGAAAAACTGTTTTTT
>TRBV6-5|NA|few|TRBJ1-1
CASSYFGRGFLAFF
TGTGCCAGCAGTTACTTTGGCAGGGGTTTTTTAGCTTTCTTT
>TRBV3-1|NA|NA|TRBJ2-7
CASSQGFLAGNYEQYF
TGTGCCAGCAGCCAGGGTTTCCTGGCCGGGAACTACGAGCAGTACTTC
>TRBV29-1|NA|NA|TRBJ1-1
CSVVGVLGARVRAFF
TGCAGCGTTGTTGGGGTCCTTGGTGCTAGAGTTCGAGCTTTCTTT
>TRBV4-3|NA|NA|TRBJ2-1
CASSQDYPRNEQFF
TGCGCCAGCAGCCAAGATTACCCCCGCAATGAGCAGTTCTTC
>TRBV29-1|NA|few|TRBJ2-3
CSACGASTDTQYF
TGCAGCGCCTGCGGGGCTAGCACAGATACGCAGTATTTT
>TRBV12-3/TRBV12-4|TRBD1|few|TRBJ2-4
CASSQQGPLAKNIQYF
TGTGCCAGCAGTCAACAGGGGCCCCTAGCCAAAAACATTCAGTACTTC
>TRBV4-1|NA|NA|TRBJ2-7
CASSEQQGYEQYF
TGCGCCAGCAGCGAACAACAGGGTTACGAGCAGTACTTC
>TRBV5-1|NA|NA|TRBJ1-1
CASSLSGMDTEAFF
TGCGCCAGCAGCTTGAGTGGCATGGACACTGAAGCTTTCTTT
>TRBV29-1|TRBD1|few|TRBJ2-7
CSVVGWTGGNEQYF
TGCAGCGTTGTCGGGTGGACAGGGGGCAACGAGCAGTACTTC
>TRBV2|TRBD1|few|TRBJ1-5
CASSAGGDQPQHF
TGTGCCAGCAGTGCAGGGGGGGATCAGCCCCAGCATTTT
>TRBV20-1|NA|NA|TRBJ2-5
CSARDGETQYF
TGCAGTGCTAGAGATGGAGAGACCCAGTACTTC
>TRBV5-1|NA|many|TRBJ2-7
CASSFSGASYEQYF
TGCGCCAGCAGCTTTTCGGGGGCCTCCTACGAGCAGTACTTC
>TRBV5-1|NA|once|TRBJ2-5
CASSPNTAGETQYF
TGCGCCAGCAGCCCAAACACGGCCGGGGAGACCCAGTACTTC
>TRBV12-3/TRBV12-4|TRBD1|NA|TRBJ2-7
CASNFRDSYEQYF
TGTGCCAGCAATTTTAGGGACAGCTACGAGCAGTACTTC
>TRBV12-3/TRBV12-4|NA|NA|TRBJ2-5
CASRSQGGQSETQYF
TGTGCCAGCAGGAGCCAGGGGGGACAGTCAGAGACCCAGTACTTC
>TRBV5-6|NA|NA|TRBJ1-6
CASSFQMGVRGSPLHF
TGTGCCAGCAGCTTCCAAATGGGGGTGAGAGGATCACCCCTCCACTTT
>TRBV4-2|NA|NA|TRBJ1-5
CASSQDRGNGQPQHF
TGTGCCAGCAGCCAAGATAGGGGAAATGGCCAGCCCCAGCATTTT
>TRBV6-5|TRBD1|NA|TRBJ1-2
CASSYMGQGGGYTF
TGTGCCAGCAGCTACATGGGACAGGGGGGTGGCTACACCTTC
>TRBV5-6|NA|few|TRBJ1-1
CASSLGTYEAFF
TGTGCCAGCAGCCTGGGGACATACGAAGCTTTCTTT